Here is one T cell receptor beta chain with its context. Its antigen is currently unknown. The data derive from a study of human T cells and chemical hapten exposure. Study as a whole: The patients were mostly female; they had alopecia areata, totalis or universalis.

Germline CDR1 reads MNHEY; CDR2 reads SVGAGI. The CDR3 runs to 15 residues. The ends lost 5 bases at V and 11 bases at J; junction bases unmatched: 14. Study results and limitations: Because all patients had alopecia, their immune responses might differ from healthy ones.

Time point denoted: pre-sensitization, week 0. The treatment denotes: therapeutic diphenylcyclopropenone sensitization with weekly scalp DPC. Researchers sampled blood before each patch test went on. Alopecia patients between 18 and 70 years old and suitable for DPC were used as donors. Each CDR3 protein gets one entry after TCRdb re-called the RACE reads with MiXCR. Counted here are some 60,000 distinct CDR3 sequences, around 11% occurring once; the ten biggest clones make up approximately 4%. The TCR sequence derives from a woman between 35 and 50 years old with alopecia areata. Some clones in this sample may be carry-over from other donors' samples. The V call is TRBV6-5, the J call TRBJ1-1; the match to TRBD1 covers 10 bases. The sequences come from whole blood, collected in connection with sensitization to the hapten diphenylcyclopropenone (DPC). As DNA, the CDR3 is TGTGCCAGCAGTAAGACCGGGACAGGGGCCCGGACGGCTTTCTTT. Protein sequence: CASSKTGTGARTAFF.